The 31 T cell receptor beta chains below come from one sample, sequenced in a study of blood T cell repertoires in COVID-19. TCRdb keeps only in-frame clones here, not all; method: immunoSEQ multiplex PCR. The data show 200,000 to 250,000 clones, around 81% seen once. Input material: PBMCs or T cells enriched from blood (not recorded which). Source of these receptors: a woman in her 50s with acute COVID-19.

The chain links TRBV7-2 to TRBJ1-2; the D is unclear. CDR1 and CDR2 from the germline V gene are SGHTA and FQGNSA. The CDR3 length is 16 residues. V lost 2 bases and J lost 0, with 13 bases in between. The CDR3 sequence is CASSLSLGSTNYGYTF. In DNA form, the CDR3 reads TGTGCCAGCAGCTTATCTCTTGGGAGTACTAACTATGGCTACACCTTC.

This clone was observed once. V is TRBV3-1 (or the pseudogene TRBV3-2) and J is TRBJ2-4, with 9 bases fitting TRBD2. Looked up from germline, CDR1 is LGHDT and CDR2 is YNNKEL (reference sequence). Losses at the gene ends were 0 bases for V and 4 bases for J; bases not matched to a gene: 19. CDR3 length: 21 amino acids. The CDR3 region is CASSQELPRLLAGTEKNIQYF. In DNA, the CDR3 is TGTGCCAGCAGCCAAGAATTGCCCCGGCTACTAGCGGGCACAGAAAAAAACATTCAGTACTTC.

This clone was seen just once. The V call is TRBV5-1, the J call TRBJ1-1; D unclear. CDR1 and CDR2 from the germline V gene are SGHRS and YFSETQ. CDR3 length: 14 residues. Deletions cut 4 bases from V and 0 bases from J, with 10 bases between. For the CDR3, the DNA is TGCGCCAGCAGCACTGGGCCAATGAACACTGAAGCTTTCTTT. Translated: CASSTGPMNTEAFF.

The chain links TRBV3-1 (or the pseudogene TRBV3-2) to TRBJ1-4; D call uncertain. V was clipped by 4 bases and J by 8 bases, with 17 bases between them. This CDR3 is built from 15 residues. CDR1 and CDR2 (germline): LGHDT, YNNKEL (reference sequence). CDR3 loop: CASSPSEVPGEKLFF. In nucleotides, the CDR3 is TGTGCCAGCAGCCCCAGCGAGGTCCCCGGAGAAAAACTGTTTTTT.

V is TRBV4-1 and J is TRBJ1-2; D unresolved. With 2 bases removed from V and 3 bases from J, the gap between germline ends came to 10 bases. CDR1 is MGHRA, CDR2 YSYEKL, per germline. The CDR3 is 14 amino acids. The DNA for the CDR3 is TGCGCCAGCAGCCAACTTAGATCTTACTATGGCTACACCTTC. Translating gives CASSQLRSYYGYTF.

V usage is TRBV7-2 and J usage is TRBJ2-1; TRBD2 matches at 10 bases. Germline V lookup: CDR1 SGHTA, CDR2 FQGNSA. The J segment lost 15 bases and the V segment lost 5 bases, leaving 13 bases of the junction unmatched. There are 14 residues in the CDR3. The CDR3 nucleotides are TGTGCCAGCAGCCTTAATATTCCCGGGACTAGCGCGTTCTTC. This encodes CASSLNIPGTSAFF.

This clone occurred once. V gene TRBV19 combines with J gene TRBJ1-1; D not resolved. The germline V and J ends were trimmed by 3 bases and 7 bases, with 18 bases remaining between them. The CDR3 length is 15 residues. Germline values: CDR1 LNHDA, CDR2 SQIVND (reference sequence). The CDR3 spells CASSIRGLQINEAFF. The CDR3 DNA reads as TGTGCCAGTAGTATCCGAGGGCTACAAATCAATGAAGCTTTCTTT.

This chain uses TRBV15 with TRBJ2-7; D may be TRBD1 (5 bases). This CDR3 is built from 17 residues. CDR1 and CDR2 (germline): LNHNV, YYDKDF (reference sequence). V was clipped by 1 base and J by 2 bases, with 18 bases between them. The CDR3 region is CATSRVGKGSPTYEQYF. The CDR3, as DNA: TGTGCCACCAGCAGAGTGGGTAAGGGGTCCCCCACCTACGAGCAGTACTTC.

The chain links TRBV7-2 to TRBJ2-7; D possibly corresponds to TRBD2 (5 bases). This CDR3 has 14 amino acids. V was clipped by 5 bases and J by 2 bases, with 13 bases between them. Per germline, CDR1 SGHTA and CDR2 FQGNSA. The CDR3: CASSPGSGPYEQYF. Written as DNA, the CDR3 is TGTGCCAGCAGCCCGGGGTCCGGCCCCTACGAGCAGTACTTC.

The chain recombines TRBV14 with TRBJ2-7, with 7 bases matching TRBD2. This CDR3 has 15 amino acids. Trimming took 4 bases from V and 6 from J; bases not matched to a gene: 12. CDR1 is SGHDN, CDR2 FVKESK, per germline. Written as DNA, the CDR3 is TGTGCCAGCAGCCCAACCGACTGGGCGGGAGCCGAGCAGTACTTC. Protein: CASSPTDWAGAEQYF.

This chain links TRBV27 with TRBJ2-2, with D possibly TRBD1 on 7 matching bases. Trimming cost V 6 bases and J 4 bases, with 15 bases left between them. This CDR3 contains 15 residues. Germline CDR1 MNHEY, CDR2 SMNVEV (reference sequence). The CDR3 region has the DNA TGTGCCAGCAGGACTAGACAGGGCCGCACCGGGGAGCTGTTTTTT. The encoded protein is CASRTRQGRTGELFF.

The V call is TRBV10-3, the J call TRBJ2-2; D is uncertain. Trimming removed 5 bases at V and 5 bases at J, with 12 bases between. CDR1 ENHRY and CDR2 SYGVKD come from the germline V gene. This CDR3 region has 14 residues. This chain's CDR3 is CAISPRTSTGELFF. The CDR3 region has the DNA TGTGCCATCAGTCCCCGAACTTCTACCGGGGAGCTGTTTTTT.

This clone has only a few counts. The CDR3: CASSLVGTGSYEQYF. In DNA form, the CDR3 reads TGTGCCAGCAGCTTAGTCGGTACAGGCTCTTACGAGCAGTACTTC. The chain recombines TRBV7-2 with TRBJ2-7; tentative D call: TRBD1 (5 bases). Germline V gene data show CDR1 as SGHTA and CDR2 as FQGNSA. V was pared by 1 base and J by 4 bases, with 14 bases between. The CDR3 runs to 15 residues. Looking up the rest from reference TRBV7-2 and TRBJ2-7 gives the full variable domain: GAGVSQSPSNKVTEKGKDVELRCDPISGHTALYWYRQSLGQGLEFLIYFQGNSAPDKSGLPSDRFSAERTGGSVSTLTIQRTQQEDSAVYLCASSLVGTGSYEQYFGPGTRLTVT.

This rearrangement joins TRBV10-3 to TRBJ2-5; no clear D gene. V was trimmed by 2 bases and J by 5 bases, leaving 6 bases between them. Germline V gene sequence: CDR1 ENHRY, CDR2 SYGVKD. The CDR3 length is 12 residues. DNA of the CDR3: TGTGCCATCAGTGAGCGGCGGGAGACCCAGTACTTC. Its translation: CAISERRETQYF.

The chain links TRBV19 to TRBJ2-7; a possible D gene is TRBD2 (6 bases). Germline V gene data show CDR1 as LNHDA and CDR2 as SQIVND (reference sequence). The V gene lost 1 base and the J gene lost 2 bases, with 12 bases spanning the gap. The CDR3 has 15 amino acids. DNA for the CDR3: TGTGCCAGTAGTATAGGGCCCGGGAGTGCCTACGAGCAGTACTTC. This encodes CASSIGPGSAYEQYF.

The chain has TRBV2 and TRBJ2-5; maybe TRBD2 (6 bases). Per the germline V gene, CDR1 is SNHLY and CDR2 is FYNNEI. V was clipped by 3 bases and J by 2 bases, with 10 bases between them. The length of the CDR3 is 14 residues. The CDR3 loop is CASSDGLPQETQYF. CDR3 DNA: TGTGCCAGCAGTGATGGACTACCACAAGAGACCCAGTACTTC. Combining the CDR3 with reference TRBV2 and TRBJ2-5 gives the whole variable domain EPEVTQTPSHQVTQMGQEVILRCVPISNHLYFYWYRQILGQKVEFLVSFYNNEISEKSEIFDDQFSVERPDGSNFTLKIRSTKLEDSAMYFCASSDGLPQETQYFGPGTRLLVL.

This clone was seen only once. This chain joins TRBV6-1 and TRBJ2-1; 7 bases align to TRBD1. This CDR3 comprises 16 residues. Losses at the gene ends were 0 bases for V and 9 bases for J; bases not matched to a gene: 11. The germline CDR1 and CDR2 sequences are MNHNS and SASEGT. CDR3 protein: CASSEARQGVGSEQFF. The CDR3 region has the DNA TGTGCCAGCAGTGAAGCGCGGCAGGGGGTTGGTTCTGAGCAGTTCTTC.

The V and J genes are TRBV18 and TRBJ2-5, with a tentative D call TRBD2 (5 bases). Germline CDR1 KGHSH, CDR2 LQKENI. With 1 base removed from V and 5 bases from J, the gap between germline ends came to 23 bases. The CDR3 covers 18 residues. In DNA, the CDR3 is TGTGCCAGCTCACCACTTCCTGTCCTGGGGAGCAGAGGGGAGACCCAGTACTTC. Encoded protein: CASSPLPVLGSRGETQYF.

The chain employs TRBV28 and TRBJ2-7; 10 bases are a match to TRBD1. The V gene's germline CDR1 is MDHEN and CDR2 SYDVKM. This CDR3 has 15 residues. V lost 7 bases to trimming and J lost 1 base; unmatched junction nucleotides: 7. This chain's CDR3 is CASISPGQGSYEQYF. CDR3 bases: TGTGCCAGCATCTCTCCGGGACAGGGGTCCTACGAGCAGTACTTC.

V usage is TRBV9 and J usage is TRBJ2-6; TRBD1 agrees at 7 bases. The CDR3 sequence is 18 residues long. Unmatched junction bases numbered 15, after V lost 5 bases and J lost 4 bases. Germline lookup yields CDR1 SGDLS and CDR2 YYNGEE. The CDR3 DNA is TGTGCCAGCAGTTCAACCGGGACAGCCTTAGGGGGGGCCAACGTCCTGACTTTC. The encoded protein is CASSSTGTALGGANVLTF.

This chain joins TRBV6-5 and TRBJ2-1; 8 positions agree with TRBD1. CDR3 length: 15 amino acids. The junction had 5 bases not matched to a gene; V was cut back by 6 bases and J by 1 base. Looked up from germline, CDR1 is MNHEY and CDR2 is SVGAGI. The CDR3 sequence: CASSSQGASYNEQFF. Written as DNA, the CDR3 is TGTGCCAGCAGCTCGCAGGGGGCGTCCTACAATGAGCAGTTCTTC.

This chain uses TRBV6-2 or TRBV6-3 with TRBJ1-5; 8 bases fit TRBD1. Germline V CDR1 and CDR2: MNHEY, SVGEGT. V dropped 4 bases and J dropped 0; count of bases not matched to a gene: 17. This CDR3 contains 20 residues. DNA for the CDR3: TGTGCCAGCAGTTTCATACACTCCGGGACAGGACGGGGTAGCAATCAGCCCCAGCATTTT. Its translation: CASSFIHSGTGRGSNQPQHF.

The V gene is TRBV5-1, the J gene TRBJ2-5; no firm D call. This CDR3 is built from 14 residues. The V and J ends lost 6 bases and 1 base respectively, with 13 bases between them. The germline CDR1 and CDR2 sequences are SGHRS and YFSETQ. The CDR3 nucleotides are TGCGCCAGCATGGTCGCGGCAGCCCAAGAGACCCAGTACTTC. Amino acids: CASMVAAAQETQYF.

J is TRBJ2-3 and V is TRBV7-2, with 10 positions matching TRBD2. With 9 bases clipped from V and 8 bases from J, the junction kept 11 bases outside the gene matches. Per the germline V gene, CDR1 is SGHTA and CDR2 is FQGNSA. This CDR3 has 14 residues. In nucleotides, the CDR3 is TGTGCCAGTAAGCGGGGGGGCGGTGAGGTTACGCAGTATTTT. This codes for CASKRGGGEVTQYF.

The V call is TRBV2, the J call TRBJ1-4; the D is unclear. Germline-derived CDR1 and CDR2 are SNHLY and FYNNEI. V was pared by 4 bases and J by 4 bases, with 7 bases between. The CDR3 covers 13 residues. CDR3 sequence (DNA): TGTGCCAGCAGTGTTCTAGTTAATGAAAAACTGTTTTTT. It encodes CASSVLVNEKLFF.

The chain has TRBV3-1 (or the pseudogene TRBV3-2) and TRBJ1-2; 7 bases are a match to TRBD1. The CDR3 extends over 13 amino acids. Per the germline V gene, CDR1 is LGHDT and CDR2 is YNNKEL (reference sequence). V was clipped by 7 bases and J by 7 bases; unmatched bases: 9. CDR3 in amino acids: CASMGQGVSGYTF. The CDR3 DNA follows: TGTGCCAGCATGGGCCAGGGGGTATCTGGCTACACCTTC.

The chain has TRBV6-6 and TRBJ2-5; weak D call: TRBD1 (5 bases). Deletions cut 3 bases from V and 5 bases from J, with 7 bases between. The CDR3 covers 12 residues. CDR1 and CDR2 from the germline V gene are MNHNY and SVGAGI (reference sequence). The CDR3 region is CASSYAGETQYF. In DNA form, the CDR3 reads TGTGCCAGCAGTTATGCAGGGGAGACCCAGTACTTC.

The gene calls are TRBV5-1 and TRBJ2-1; D is undetermined. Germline lookup yields CDR1 SGHRS and CDR2 YFSETQ. The V gene lost 1 base and the J gene lost 7 bases, with 12 bases spanning the gap. CDR3 length equals 14 residues. CDR3 in DNA: TGCGCCAGCAGCTTGTTTGAGGTTACGAATGAGCAGTTCTTC. Amino acids: CASSLFEVTNEQFF.

In its sample, this clone was seen once. The chain employs TRBV7-8 and TRBJ2-1; perhaps TRBD2 as D (6 bases). Germline V gives CDR1 SGHVS, CDR2 FQNEAQ. This CDR3 contains 14 residues. The germline V and J ends were trimmed by 1 base and 6 bases, with 10 bases remaining between them. CDR3 in DNA: TGTGCCAGCAGCTTAGGGCACGGGGGCAATGAGCAGTTCTTC. Its protein product is CASSLGHGGNEQFF.

This clone has just a few counts. The chain employs TRBV6-6 and TRBJ1-5; TRBD1 matches at 12 bases. The CDR3 sequence is 17 residues long. Unmatched junction bases numbered 10, after V lost 5 bases and J lost 5 bases. Per the germline V gene, CDR1 is MNHNY and CDR2 is SVGAGI (reference sequence). CDR3 DNA sequence: TGTGCCAGCAGTCGAACCGGGACAGGGGGCGGAGATCAGCCCCAGCATTTT. Translation gives CASSRTGTGGGDQPQHF.

The J gene is TRBJ2-3, the V gene TRBV14, with 7 bases that match TRBD2. The V gene's germline CDR1 is SGHDN and CDR2 FVKESK. The ends lost 6 bases at V and 8 bases at J; junction bases unmatched: 5. The CDR3 runs to 12 residues. The CDR3 sequence: CASRGGTGTQYF. DNA for the CDR3: TGTGCCAGCAGGGGAGGGACTGGTACGCAGTATTTT.